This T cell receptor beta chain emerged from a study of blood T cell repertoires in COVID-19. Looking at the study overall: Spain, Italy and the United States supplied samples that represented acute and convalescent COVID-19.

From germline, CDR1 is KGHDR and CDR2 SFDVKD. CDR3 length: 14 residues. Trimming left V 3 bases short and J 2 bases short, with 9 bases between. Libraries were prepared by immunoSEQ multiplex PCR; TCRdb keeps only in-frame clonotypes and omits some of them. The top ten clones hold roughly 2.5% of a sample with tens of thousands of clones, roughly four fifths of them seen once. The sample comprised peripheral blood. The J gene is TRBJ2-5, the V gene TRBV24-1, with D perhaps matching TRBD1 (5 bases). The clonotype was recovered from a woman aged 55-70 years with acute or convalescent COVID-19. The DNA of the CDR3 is TGTGCCACCAGTGATCATGCAGGGCAAGAGACCCAGTACTTC. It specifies CATSDHAGQETQYF.